The 20 T cell receptor beta chains below all came from one sample that was sequenced in a study of T cells in Graves' hyperthyroidism and ophthalmopathy. The CDR3 regions of TCR beta were amplified from RNA transcripts. The HTBI primer set served for first-round RT-PCR of the TCR CDR3. TCRdb analysed the multiplex PCR reads with MiXCR anew, one entry per CDR3 protein. This table has 600,000 to 750,000 distinct CDR3 sequences, 17% appearing once. The sample taken for sequencing was blood. Receptors originate from a man over 45 with Graves' hyperthyroidism.

This clonotype has only a few counts. Possible read error: a much larger clone is one base away. The chain links TRBV28 to TRBJ1-1; no clear D. This CDR3 has 11 amino acids. The V gene's germline CDR1 is MDHEN and CDR2 SYDVKM. DNA of the CDR3: TGTGCCAACAGTTGGAACACTGAAGCTTTCTTT. Amino acids: CANSWNTEAFF.

This clonotype has ten or more counts. The chain employs TRBV6-1 and TRBJ1-5; D gene ambiguous. The CDR3 covers 15 residues. The germline V gene encodes CDR1 MNHNS and CDR2 SASEGT. V lost 6 bases to trimming and J lost 0 bases, with 12 bases between them. The CDR3 loop is CASSLQIYSNQPQHF. As DNA, the CDR3 is TGTGCCAGCAGCCTGCAAATATATAGCAATCAGCCCCAGCATTTT.

This clonotype was observed a handful of times. The CDR3 DNA is TGTGCCAGCAGCCCAGTAAATCAAGAGACCCAGTACTTC. Translation: CASSPVNQETQYF. The chain recombines TRBV28 with TRBJ2-5, with unresolved D. The CDR3 loop spans 13 amino acids. Germline V gene sequence: CDR1 MDHEN, CDR2 SYDVKM. The V end was cut by 6 bases, the J end by 2 bases, with 10 bases between.

The chain uses TRBV20-1 and TRBJ2-5; D remains ambiguous. V lost 5 bases to trimming and J lost 3 bases, with 4 bases between them. Looked up from germline, CDR1 is DFQATT and CDR2 is SNEGSKA (reference sequence). The CDR3 runs 10 residues. CDR3 nucleotide sequence: TGCAGTGCTCTGAAAGAGACCCAGTACTTC. Encoded protein: CSALKETQYF.

This clonotype came up a few times. The chain joins TRBV30 to TRBJ1-5; D not certain. This CDR3 spans 13 amino acids. The ends were cut back, 2 bases at V and 3 bases at J, with 8 bases in the middle. Germline assignment: CDR1 GTSNPN and CDR2 SVGIG (reference sequence). The CDR3 is CAWSTLYNQPQHF. The CDR3 DNA is TGTGCCTGGAGTACCCTATACAATCAGCCCCAGCATTTT.

This clonotype was observed at least ten times. The chain couples TRBV18 to TRBJ2-1, with unresolved D. CDR1 is KGHSH and CDR2 is LQKENI in the germline V gene. Trimming took 4 bases from V and 9 from J, leaving 10 bases between them. This CDR3 has 12 amino acids. Here the CDR3 DNA reads TGTGCCAGCTCACAGGGCCGAGGTGAGCAGTTCTTC. It codes for CASSQGRGEQFF.

This clonotype was counted ten times or more. The chain couples TRBV6-1 to TRBJ1-2; possibly TRBD1 for D (6 bases). Germline-derived CDR1 and CDR2 are MNHNS and SASEGT. Trimming pared 4 bases from V and 4 bases from J, leaving 13 bases between. This CDR3 region has 14 residues. CDR3: CASSATGSVYGYTF. CDR3 nucleotide sequence: TGTGCCAGCAGTGCTACAGGGAGTGTCTATGGCTACACCTTC.

This clonotype was detected many times. The V and J genes are TRBV18 and TRBJ2-3; D remains unclear. CDR3 length: 13 amino acids. V lost 0 bases and J 4 bases, leaving 5 bases between the germline ends. Germline-derived CDR1 and CDR2 are KGHSH and LQKENI. CDR3 loop: CASSPPPSDTQYF. The CDR3 nucleotides are TGTGCCAGCTCACCACCCCCCTCAGATACGCAGTATTTT.

This clonotype was recorded many times. The V gene is TRBV20-1, the J gene TRBJ2-1; TRBD2 agrees at 11 bases. This CDR3 has 14 residues. The germline CDR1 and CDR2 sequences are DFQATT and SNEGSKA (reference sequence). With 6 bases clipped from V and 3 bases from J, the junction kept 4 bases outside the gene matches. The CDR3 reads CSAPGLADYNEQFF. Written as DNA, the CDR3 is TGCAGTGCCCCGGGACTAGCGGACTACAATGAGCAGTTCTTC.

This clonotype was observed many times. The CDR3 sequence is CASDPGREYNEQFF. CDR3 nucleotide sequence: TGTGCCAGCGATCCGGGACGGGAATACAATGAGCAGTTCTTC. V gene TRBV28 combines with J gene TRBJ2-1, with D perhaps assigned TRBD1 or TRBD2 (5 bases each). The CDR3 is made up of 14 amino acids. Trimming cost V 8 bases and J 4 bases, with 15 bases left between them. Germline V gene sequence: CDR1 MDHEN, CDR2 SYDVKM.

Remarks on this clonotype: This may stem from a read error, because a much larger clone lies one nucleotide away. V usage is TRBV27 and J usage is TRBJ2-1, with no clear D. CDR3 size: 14 residues. Germline V gene lookup returns CDR1 MNHEY and CDR2 SMNVEV (reference sequence). V was clipped by 3 bases and J by 4 bases, with 10 bases between them. CDR3 sequence reads: CASSFSIGYNEQFF. The DNA of the CDR3 is TGTGCCAGCAGTTTCAGCATTGGATACAATGAGCAGTTCTTC.

This clonotype has a count of ten or more. The DNA of the CDR3 is TGTGCCAGCAGTTTAACCGGGCCCGGAGAGACCCAGTACTTC. Protein: CASSLTGPGETQYF. The J gene is TRBJ2-5, the V gene TRBV12-3 or TRBV12-4; D is unclear. The CDR3 covers 14 residues. Trimming cost V 2 bases and J 4 bases, with 11 bases left between them.

There are many counts of this clonotype. The chain links TRBV27 to TRBJ2-5; 9 bases agree with TRBD2. V trimming: 8 bases; J trimming: 3 bases; junction bases outside the gene matches: 4. Germline-derived CDR1 and CDR2 are MNHEY and SMNVEV (reference sequence). The CDR3 covers 13 residues. The CDR3, as DNA: TGTGCCAGCCGATTAGCGGGAGAAGAGACCCAGTACTTC. Its protein is CASRLAGEETQYF.

The chain uses TRBV27 and TRBJ2-3; 8 bases are shared with TRBD1. V lost 6 bases to trimming and J lost 6 bases; unmatched junction nucleotides: 8. CDR3 size: 14 residues. The germline V gene encodes CDR1 MNHEY and CDR2 SMNVEV (reference sequence). CDR3 in DNA: TGTGCCAGCAGCCCGGGACAGGTGGGGGATACGCAGTATTTT. Residues: CASSPGQVGDTQYF.

This clonotype has ten or more counts. The chain carries TRBV9 and TRBJ2-1, with D possibly being TRBD2 (6 bases). The germline V gene has CDR1 SGDLS and CDR2 YYNGEE. The CDR3 totals 17 residues. Deletions cut 0 bases from V and 4 bases from J, with 17 bases between. DNA for the CDR3: TGTGCCAGCAGCGTAGGTTTGGCGGGACGGATATACAATGAGCAGTTCTTC. Protein: CASSVGLAGRIYNEQFF. The whole variable domain, filled in from reference TRBV9 and TRBJ2-1, reads DSGVTQTPKHLITATGQRVTLRCSPRSGDLSVYWYQQSLDQGLQFLIQYYNGEERAKGNILERFSAQQFPDLHSELNLSSLELGDSALYFCASSVGLAGRIYNEQFFGPGTRLTVL.

This clonotype was observed at least ten times. The chain links TRBV12-3 or TRBV12-4 to TRBJ2-1; 14 bases match TRBD2. CDR3 length equals 16 residues. J was trimmed by 9 bases and V by 5 bases; bases with no gene match: 9. CDR3 coding DNA: TGTGCCAGCAGTCCCCCGGGACTAGCGGGAGTAGGTGAGCAGTTCTTC. This encodes CASSPPGLAGVGEQFF.

This chain uses TRBV5-1 with TRBJ1-1; possibly TRBD1 for D (5 bases). The germline gives CDR1 SGHRS, CDR2 YFSETQ. CDR3 length: 16 residues. The V and J ends lost 6 bases and 5 bases respectively, with 23 bases between them. Written as DNA, the CDR3 is TGCGCCAGCACCGCTCGCGGGGCACTGGGAAGGACTGAAGCTTTCTTT. Its protein is CASTARGALGRTEAFF.

This clonotype was picked up many times. V gene TRBV29-1 combines with J gene TRBJ2-5; TRBD2 aligns across 11 bases. V lost 4 bases, J lost 4 bases, and 5 bases stayed unmatched. This CDR3 comprises 14 residues. CDR1 and CDR2 (germline): SQVTM, ANQGSEA. This CDR3 is CSVVIAGGIETQYF. In DNA form, the CDR3 reads TGCAGCGTTGTAATAGCGGGAGGGATAGAGACCCAGTACTTC. The whole variable domain, remainder taken from reference TRBV29-1 and TRBJ2-5, is SAVISQKPSRDICQRGTSLTIQCQVDSQVTMMFWYRQQPGQSLTLIATANQGSEATYESGFVIDKFPISRPNLTFSTLTVSNMSPEDSSIYLCSVVIAGGIETQYFGPGTRLLVL.

Only a few counts were recorded for this clonotype. In DNA form, the CDR3 reads TGTGCCAGCAGCCATGCGGGGTTTGGAACCTACGAGCAGTACTTC. Amino acids: CASSHAGFGTYEQYF. The chain carries TRBV7-6 and TRBJ2-7, with D possibly being TRBD2 (6 bases). The germline V gene has CDR1 SGHVS and CDR2 FNYEAQ. The length of the CDR3 is 15 residues. The V end was cut by 5 bases, the J end by 2 bases, with 16 bases between.

In its sample, this clonotype was seen many times. The chain employs TRBV12-3 or TRBV12-4 and TRBJ2-5, with 8 bases fitting TRBD1. V dropped 6 bases and J dropped 4; count of bases not matched to a gene: 4. The CDR3 covers 13 residues. This CDR3 is CASSRTGLETQYF. DNA for the CDR3: TGTGCCAGCAGCCGGACAGGGTTAGAGACCCAGTACTTC.